This T cell receptor (beta chain) was obtained from a study of T-cell reconstitution after alpha-beta-depleted transplantation in children. During its preparation, the TCRbeta library received unique molecular identifiers. One entry per CDR3 protein results from TCRdb running MiXCR on the PCR reads. The table records under 300,000 distinct CDR3 sequences, 11% of them present only once. Study results and caveats: T-cell numbers and diversity, one year after transplant, stemmed largely from T cells that were newly produced. Reported findings indicate that, about two months after transplant, alpha-beta T cells came from several hundred expanded clones, which were derived from non-depleted graft cells. Some patients owed their high day-60 TCRbeta diversity to surviving recipient T cells and thymic progenitors.

As for this clonotype: Its target is not known. This clone may be a read error of a much larger clone one base away.

The material sequenced was peripheral blood, taken 180 days after TCRalphabeta/CD19-depleted stem cell transplant. This TCR was sampled from a male patient between 2 and 15 years old who had a stem cell transplant for chronic granulomatous disease, so the T cells may come from the graft donor.

CDR3 coding DNA: TGCGCCAGCAGCCAAGCGATAGGGGACCGACTAGCGGGGCTCTACGAGCAGTACTTC. It specifies CASSQAIGDRLAGLYEQYF. The rearrangement links TRBV4-1 to TRBJ2-7, with 11 bases lining up with TRBD2. J lost 3 bases, V lost 1 base, and 14 bases had no gene match. This CDR3 has 19 residues. Germline V gene sequence: CDR1 MGHRA, CDR2 YSYEKL.